The 28 T cell receptor beta chains reported below all come from one sample, sequenced in a study of blood T cell repertoires in COVID-19. The protocol was immunoSEQ multiplex PCR, while the TCRdb copy is restricted to in-frame clones and leaves out a portion. Altogether under 10,000 clones are present, about 91% being singletons, with the ten largest covering less than 5.5%. Sequenced input: peripheral blood. The receptors here all came from a woman between 45 and 60 years old with active COVID-19.

This chain links TRBV11-3 with TRBJ2-1, with TRBD2 matching 11 bases. CDR3 length equals 15 residues. Germline loops: CDR1 SGHNT, CDR2 YENEEA. V lost 5 bases and J lost 6; bases outside the gene matches: 6. The CDR3 here is CASSRRLAGPNEQFF. CDR3 in DNA: TGTGCCAGCAGCAGACGACTAGCGGGACCCAATGAGCAGTTCTTC.

The V and J genes are TRBV28 and TRBJ1-3; D is ambiguous. Germline CDR1 reads MDHEN; CDR2 reads SYDVKM. V gave up 10 bases and J gave up 4 bases, with 17 bases separating them. CDR3 length: 14 residues. DNA of the CDR3: TGTGCCACAAGAACGATGGGAGGGGGAAACACCATATATTTT. It encodes CATRTMGGGNTIYF. Complete variable domain (other parts from reference TRBV28 and TRBJ1-3): DVKVTQSSRYLVKRTGEKVFLECVQDMDHENMFWYRQDPGLGLRLIYFSYDVKMKEKGDIPEGYSVSREKKERFSLILESASTNQTSMYLCATRTMGGGNTIYFGEGSWLTVV.

This chain joins TRBV10-3 and TRBJ1-2; perhaps TRBD1 as D (5 bases). The V and J ends lost 6 bases and 4 bases respectively, with 24 bases between them. This CDR3 spans 17 amino acids. Germline CDR1 reads ENHRY; CDR2 reads SYGVKD. The CDR3 DNA sequence: TGTGCCATCAGCGTGTTACCCCAGGGACTCTCCTCCTATGGCTACACCTTC. The encoded protein is CAISVLPQGLSSYGYTF.

The chain couples TRBV7-2 to TRBJ1-1; TRBD1 agrees at 7 bases. The CDR3 sequence is 15 residues long. Germline V lookup: CDR1 SGHTA, CDR2 FQGNSA. Losses at the gene ends were 1 base for V and 4 bases for J; bases not matched to a gene: 6. CDR3 in DNA: TGTGCCAGCAGCTTAGGCAACAGGGGTGGCACTGAAGCTTTCTTT. Translation: CASSLGNRGGTEAFF. Based on the CDR3 plus reference TRBV7-2 and TRBJ1-1, the full variable domain is GAGVSQSPSNKVTEKGKDVELRCDPISGHTALYWYRQSLGQGLEFLIYFQGNSAPDKSGLPSDRFSAERTGGSVSTLTIQRTQQEDSAVYLCASSLGNRGGTEAFFGQGTRLTVV.

This clone turned up a few times. This rearrangement joins TRBV5-4 to TRBJ2-7, with 14 positions matching TRBD2. CDR3 size: 17 residues. Per germline, CDR1 SGHNT and CDR2 YYREEE (reference sequence). V shed 5 bases, J shed 5 bases, and the junction held 12 bases outside the gene matches. The CDR3: CASSKGGLAGALNEQYF. CDR3 nucleotides: TGTGCCAGCAGTAAAGGGGGACTAGCGGGAGCGCTGAACGAGCAGTACTTC.

This chain connects TRBV11-3 to TRBJ2-3; 12 bases match TRBD2. Germline-derived CDR1 and CDR2 are SGHNT and YENEEA. The CDR3 runs 17 residues. V shed 5 bases, J shed 6 bases, and the junction held 12 bases outside the gene matches. CDR3 DNA: TGTGCCAGCAGCCATCGGACTAGCGGGATTTCGCGGGATACGCAGTATTTT. The encoded protein is CASSHRTSGISRDTQYF.

This CDR3 reads CAWSVGGNNEQFF. The CDR3 DNA reads as TGTGCCTGGAGTGTGGGAGGGAACAATGAGCAGTTCTTC. This sequence joins TRBV30 and TRBJ2-1, with 7 bases that match TRBD2. V dropped 0 bases and J dropped 5; count of bases not matched to a gene: 1. Germline V lookup: CDR1 GTSNPN, CDR2 SVGIG (reference sequence). The CDR3 is 13 amino acids.

V is TRBV6-2 or TRBV6-3 and J is TRBJ1-2, with 10 bases aligning to TRBD1. In germline, CDR1 is MNHEY, CDR2 SVGEGT. V trimming: 2 bases; J trimming: 2 bases; junction bases outside the gene matches: 8. This CDR3 has 17 residues. CDR3 sequence reads: CASSYALPGQGNYGYTF. For the CDR3, the DNA is TGTGCCAGCAGTTACGCCCTACCGGGACAGGGGAACTATGGCTACACCTTC.

The chain couples TRBV5-5 to TRBJ1-1; D remains ambiguous. The germline gives CDR1 SGHKS, CDR2 YYEKEE (reference sequence). V shed 1 base and J shed 4 bases, with 14 bases lying between them. The CDR3 has 15 residues. The CDR3: CASSLLVVAGTEAFF. The CDR3 DNA sequence: TGTGCCAGCAGCTTGCTGGTAGTTGCAGGCACTGAAGCTTTCTTT.

This clone was detected only a few times. The genes are TRBV28 and TRBJ1-5; D is possibly TRBD1 (6 bases). Trimming pared 2 bases from V and 0 bases from J, leaving 8 bases between. Germline V gene lookup returns CDR1 MDHEN and CDR2 SYDVKM. The CDR3 sequence is 15 residues long. CDR3 protein: CASSLRDISNQPQHF. Written as DNA, the CDR3 is TGTGCCAGCAGTTTACGGGACATTAGCAATCAGCCCCAGCATTTT.

The chain has TRBV5-6 and TRBJ1-6; 7 bases align to TRBD1. This CDR3 comprises 13 residues. With V trimmed by 4 bases and J by 10 bases, 5 bases remained unmatched. Germline-derived CDR1 and CDR2 are SGHDT and YYEEEE. As DNA, the CDR3 is TGTGCCAGCAGCGGTTACAGGGGCTCACCCCTCCACTTT. The encoded protein is CASSGYRGSPLHF. The full variable domain, its missing parts supplied by reference TRBV5-6 and TRBJ1-6, is DAGVTQSPTHLIKTRGQQVTLRCSPKSGHDTVSWYQQALGQGPQFIFQYYEEEERQRGNFPDRFSGHQFPNYSSELNVNALLLGDSALYLCASSGYRGSPLHFGNGTRLTVT.

This sequence joins TRBV2 and TRBJ2-7; maybe TRBD2 (6 bases). V was clipped by 7 bases and J by 1 base, with 20 bases between them. CDR1 is SNHLY, CDR2 FYNNEI, per germline. The CDR3 length is 16 residues. The CDR3 DNA is TGTGCCAGCATTTTAACGAGGGGCGCGGGATCCTACGAGCAGTACTTC. Translation gives CASILTRGAGSYEQYF.

This chain links TRBV19 with TRBJ2-1, with D possibly being TRBD2 (6 bases). This CDR3 region has 15 residues. Germline V lookup: CDR1 LNHDA, CDR2 SQIVND (reference sequence). Trimming took 0 bases from V and 3 from J, leaving 9 bases between them. CDR3 sequence (DNA): TGTGCCAGTAGTATAGAAGCTAGCGTCTACAATGAGCAGTTCTTC. Translated: CASSIEASVYNEQFF.

The chain employs TRBV7-8 and TRBJ1-1; the D gene is possibly TRBD1 (5 bases). CDR3 length equals 15 residues. In germline, CDR1 is SGHVS, CDR2 FQNEAQ. Trimming removed 1 base from V and 0 bases from J, with 9 bases in between. Here the CDR3 reads CASSLGGRMNTEAFF. The CDR3 nucleotides are TGTGCCAGCAGCTTAGGGGGCCGGATGAACACTGAAGCTTTCTTT.

V usage is TRBV6-6 and J usage is TRBJ1-2, with D unresolved. In germline, CDR1 is MNHNY, CDR2 SVGAGI (reference sequence). This CDR3 spans 11 amino acids. Deletions cut 5 bases from V and 3 bases from J, with 4 bases between. The CDR3 DNA sequence: TGTGCCAGCAGTCCAGACTATGGCTACACCTTC. This codes for CASSPDYGYTF.

The chain recombines TRBV28 with TRBJ2-4, with 8 bases that match TRBD1. J gave up 8 bases and V 5 bases, and 8 bases lay outside the gene matches. The CDR3 sequence is 14 residues long. The germline V gene has CDR1 MDHEN and CDR2 SYDVKM. The CDR3 DNA follows: TGTGCCAGCAGTCCATTGGACAGGGTACACATTCAGTACTTC. This translates into CASSPLDRVHIQYF.

This rearrangement joins TRBV7-2 to TRBJ2-2; TRBD1 is a possible D gene (5 bases). Germline V gene lookup returns CDR1 SGHTA and CDR2 FQGNSA. The CDR3 has 13 amino acids. V was trimmed by 0 bases and J by 8 bases, leaving 7 bases between them. CDR3 loop: CASSLARQGELFF. As DNA, the CDR3 is TGTGCCAGCAGCTTAGCGAGACAGGGGGAGCTGTTTTTT. Full variable domain (rest looked up from reference TRBV7-2 and TRBJ2-2): GAGVSQSPSNKVTEKGKDVELRCDPISGHTALYWYRQSLGQGLEFLIYFQGNSAPDKSGLPSDRFSAERTGGSVSTLTIQRTQQEDSAVYLCASSLARQGELFFGEGSRLTVL.

The genes are TRBV5-4 and TRBJ2-7; 7 bases are a match to TRBD2. CDR1 SGHNT and CDR2 YYREEE come from the germline V gene (reference sequence). V shed 5 bases and J 0 bases; nucleotides not matched to a gene: 8. The CDR3 loop spans 15 amino acids. CDR3 residues: CASRDASGSSYEQYF. CDR3 bases: TGTGCCAGCAGGGATGCTAGCGGATCCTCCTACGAGCAGTACTTC.

In this sample, this clone turned up once. This sequence joins TRBV28 and TRBJ1-6, with a tentative D call TRBD1 (5 bases). This CDR3 has 12 residues. The V gene lost 3 bases and the J gene lost 16 bases, with 13 bases spanning the gap. Germline CDR1 reads MDHEN; CDR2 reads SYDVKM. The CDR3 sequence: CASSLEGLALHF. Here the CDR3 DNA reads TGTGCCAGCAGTTTGGAGGGACTAGCGCTCCACTTT.

J is TRBJ1-1 and V is TRBV7-8; 10 nucleotides line up with TRBD1. The CDR3 extends over 16 amino acids. CDR1 and CDR2 (germline): SGHVS, FQNEAQ. The V and J ends lost 3 bases and 6 bases, in that order; junction bases with no gene match: 10. The CDR3 reads CASSFRTGGQNSEAFF. The DNA for the CDR3 is TGTGCCAGCAGCTTCAGGACAGGGGGTCAAAATTCTGAAGCTTTCTTT. The entire variable domain, with the rest obtained from reference TRBV7-8 and TRBJ1-1, is as follows: GAGVSQSPRYKVAKRGQDVALRCDPISGHVSLFWYQQALGQGPEFLTYFQNEAQLDKSGLPSDRFFAERPEGSVSTLKIQRTQQEDSAVYLCASSFRTGGQNSEAFFGQGTRLTVV.

The rearrangement joins TRBV19 to TRBJ2-7; 8 nucleotides match TRBD1. The CDR3 extends over 15 amino acids. The germline gives CDR1 LNHDA, CDR2 SQIVND (reference sequence). The V segment lost 3 bases and the J segment 2 bases; nucleotides outside the gene matches: 6. The CDR3 is CASSMGTGLAYEQYF. The CDR3 nucleotides are TGTGCCAGTAGTATGGGGACAGGTTTGGCCTACGAGCAGTACTTC.

J is TRBJ2-7 and V is TRBV5-1; 9 bases are a match to TRBD2. CDR3 length equals 15 residues. Unmatched junction bases numbered 5, after V lost 0 bases and J lost 4 bases. From germline, CDR1 is SGHRS and CDR2 YFSETQ. The CDR3 DNA sequence: TGCGCCAGCAGCTTGGAAGGGACTAGCTGGTACGAGCAGTACTTC. This encodes CASSLEGTSWYEQYF.

CDR3 bases: TGCAGTGCTAGTAGCCCCGGCGGGAGCCCCGATACGCAGTATTTT. Its protein product is CSASSPGGSPDTQYF. The chain combines TRBV20-1 with TRBJ2-3, with 7 bases fitting TRBD2. This CDR3 region has 15 residues. Germline V gives CDR1 DFQATT, CDR2 SNEGSKA (reference sequence). J gave up 6 bases and V 3 bases, and 12 bases lay outside the gene matches.

V gene TRBV7-2 combines with J gene TRBJ2-6; D is undetermined. The CDR3 is 14 residues long. V lost 8 bases and J 0 bases, leaving 8 bases between the germline ends. From germline, CDR1 is SGHTA and CDR2 FQGNSA. CDR3 in DNA: TGTGCCAGCTCATTTTTCTCTGGGGCCAACGTCCTGACTTTC. Its protein product is CASSFFSGANVLTF.

The chain carries TRBV7-2 and TRBJ1-2; D gene uncertain. V was clipped by 5 bases and J by 4 bases, with 17 bases between them. The CDR3 has 15 residues. Germline-derived CDR1 and CDR2 are SGHTA and FQGNSA. In DNA, the CDR3 is TGTGCCAGCAGCCCCCTATTTGGGCCCTTCTATGGCTACACCTTC. Translation: CASSPLFGPFYGYTF. Full variable domain (outside the CDR3, taken from reference TRBV7-2 and TRBJ1-2): GAGVSQSPSNKVTEKGKDVELRCDPISGHTALYWYRQSLGQGLEFLIYFQGNSAPDKSGLPSDRFSAERTGGSVSTLTIQRTQQEDSAVYLCASSPLFGPFYGYTFGSGTRLTVV.

This CDR3 is CASSNLQGSSNYGYTF. In nucleotides, the CDR3 is TGTGCCAGTAGTAATCTACAGGGATCTTCAAACTATGGCTACACCTTC. V gene TRBV19 combines with J gene TRBJ1-2, with D maybe TRBD1 (6 bases). Germline V gene data show CDR1 as LNHDA and CDR2 as SQIVND (reference sequence). The CDR3 extends over 16 amino acids. V lost 4 bases and J 2 bases, leaving 17 bases between the germline ends. Full variable domain (outside the CDR3, taken from reference TRBV19 and TRBJ1-2): DGGITQSPKYLFRKEGQNVTLSCEQNLNHDAMYWYRQDPGQGLRLIYYSQIVNDFQKGDIAEGYSVSREKKESFPLTVTSAQKNPTAFYLCASSNLQGSSNYGYTFGSGTRLTVV.

This sequence joins TRBV9 and TRBJ1-6, with 9 bases matching TRBD1. V lost 2 bases and J lost 10; bases outside the gene matches: 7. Germline V gene data show CDR1 as SGDLS and CDR2 as YYNGEE. The CDR3 covers 15 residues. CDR3 nucleotides: TGTGCCAGCAGCGTGGCTGGACAGGGGAGCTCACCCCTCCACTTT. This codes for CASSVAGQGSSPLHF.

V usage is TRBV6-1 and J usage is TRBJ2-6, with a possible D match to TRBD1 (5 bases). V lost 3 bases, J lost 2 bases, and 8 bases lay in between. CDR1 MNHNS and CDR2 SASEGT come from the germline V gene. CDR3 length equals 15 residues. The CDR3 sequence: CASSDLGPGANVLTF. The CDR3 DNA sequence: TGTGCCAGCAGTGATTTGGGGCCTGGGGCCAACGTCCTGACTTTC.